Below are 10 T cell receptor beta chains sequenced from a single sample in a study of shared clonotypes between healthy human individuals. Here immunoSEQ multiplex PCR was the method, and the copy in TCRdb shows in-frame clones only, minus some. The sample shows 1.5 million to 2.5 million clones, about 94% of them seen only once. Terminally differentiated effector memory CD45RA+ cells were left out of the naive CD8 fraction, which was CD45RO-negative and positively selected for CCR7. Sequencing was done on a sample of naive CD8+ T cells sorted from blood. The source is a man between 18 and 29 years old in good health.

J is TRBJ1-3 and V is TRBV5-1, with D tentatively TRBD1 (6 bases). CDR3 length: 16 residues. Trimming shortened V by 0 bases and J by 1 base, and 11 bases separated the two germline ends. Per germline, CDR1 SGHRS and CDR2 YFSETQ. The CDR3 region has the DNA TGCGCCAGCAGCTTGGTGGGGGGCGCATCTGGAAACACCATATATTTT. Its translation is CASSLVGGASGNTIYF.

The chain employs TRBV19 and TRBJ1-1; weak D call: TRBD1 (5 bases). V was clipped by 7 bases and J by 12 bases, with 15 bases between them. CDR3 length equals 11 residues. From germline, CDR1 is LNHDA and CDR2 SQIVND (reference sequence). This chain's CDR3 is CASTTRDQTFF. The CDR3 DNA sequence: TGTGCCAGTACCACCCGGGACCAAACTTTCTTT.

This clone appeared a single time. The chain recombines TRBV5-6 with TRBJ1-2, with D possibly matching TRBD1 (5 bases). V was pared by 4 bases and J by 1 base, with 17 bases between. Per germline, CDR1 SGHDT and CDR2 YYEEEE. This CDR3 comprises 16 residues. The CDR3 region is CASSRETVGYNYGYTF. CDR3 sequence (DNA): TGTGCCAGCAGCCGAGAGACAGTGGGCTATAACTATGGCTACACCTTC.

This sequence joins TRBV4-3 and TRBJ2-1; D is unresolved. The germline CDR1 and CDR2 sequences are LGHNA and YSLEER. The CDR3 sequence is 18 residues long. V lost 0 bases and J 4 bases, leaving 19 bases between the germline ends. The CDR3 DNA reads TGCGCCAGCAGCCAAGAACCAATAGGAAGCGACACGTACAATGAGCAGTTCTTC. It codes for CASSQEPIGSDTYNEQFF.

This chain uses TRBV11-2 with TRBJ2-7; TRBD2 matches 10 bases. The CDR3 totals 18 residues. V lost 4 bases to trimming and J lost 4 bases; unmatched junction nucleotides: 16. The germline V gene has CDR1 SGHAT and CDR2 FQNNGV. As DNA, the CDR3 is TGTGCCAGCAGCTCCCCTACTTTACAGGGGACTAGCGAGTACGAGCAGTACTTC. It encodes CASSSPTLQGTSEYEQYF.

For the CDR3, the DNA is TGTGCCTGGGGGGTGGGACAGGGCAACACCGGGGAGCTGTTTTTT. This sequence encodes CAWGVGQGNTGELFF. The chain combines TRBV30 with TRBJ2-2; 9 bases map to TRBD1. The length of the CDR3 is 15 residues. Trimming removed 5 bases from V and 2 bases from J; junction bases left unmatched: 6. From germline, CDR1 is GTSNPN and CDR2 SVGIG (reference sequence).

The chain uses TRBV14 and TRBJ2-2; the D gene is possibly TRBD2 (6 bases). CDR3 length equals 14 residues. CDR1 and CDR2 (germline): SGHDN, FVKESK. V was cut by 3 bases and J by 2 bases, with 7 bases left in between. The CDR3 here is CASSQTSNTGELFF. DNA of the CDR3: TGTGCCAGCAGCCAGACTAGTAACACCGGGGAGCTGTTTTTT.

This clone has only one observation. This chain uses TRBV11-2 with TRBJ2-3; no firm D call. The CDR3 runs 12 residues. Between the trimmed V and J ends, which lost 5 bases and 5 bases, there was a span of 8 bases. Germline CDR1 and CDR2: SGHAT and FQNNGV. The chain's CDR3 is CASSPDQDTQYF. The CDR3 region has the DNA TGTGCCAGCAGCCCCGATCAAGATACGCAGTATTTT.

A note on this clone: The same CDR3 arises from other DNA sequences in this sample as well. The rearrangement uses TRBV28 and TRBJ2-7; D not resolved. Trimming removed 3 bases from V and 4 bases from J, with 7 bases in between. In germline, CDR1 is MDHEN, CDR2 SYDVKM. The CDR3 contains 12 residues. This CDR3 reads CASSFRLYEQYF. The CDR3 bases are TGTGCCAGCAGTTTTCGCCTATACGAGCAGTACTTC.

The chain joins TRBV29-1 to TRBJ2-7; perhaps TRBD1 as D (5 bases). Trimming pared 3 bases from V and 3 bases from J, leaving 12 bases between. Germline CDR1 is SQVTM and CDR2 is ANQGSEA. This CDR3 contains 13 residues. The CDR3 DNA sequence: TGCAGCGTTGACATCACAGGTAACTACGAGCAGTACTTC. It is translated as CSVDITGNYEQYF.